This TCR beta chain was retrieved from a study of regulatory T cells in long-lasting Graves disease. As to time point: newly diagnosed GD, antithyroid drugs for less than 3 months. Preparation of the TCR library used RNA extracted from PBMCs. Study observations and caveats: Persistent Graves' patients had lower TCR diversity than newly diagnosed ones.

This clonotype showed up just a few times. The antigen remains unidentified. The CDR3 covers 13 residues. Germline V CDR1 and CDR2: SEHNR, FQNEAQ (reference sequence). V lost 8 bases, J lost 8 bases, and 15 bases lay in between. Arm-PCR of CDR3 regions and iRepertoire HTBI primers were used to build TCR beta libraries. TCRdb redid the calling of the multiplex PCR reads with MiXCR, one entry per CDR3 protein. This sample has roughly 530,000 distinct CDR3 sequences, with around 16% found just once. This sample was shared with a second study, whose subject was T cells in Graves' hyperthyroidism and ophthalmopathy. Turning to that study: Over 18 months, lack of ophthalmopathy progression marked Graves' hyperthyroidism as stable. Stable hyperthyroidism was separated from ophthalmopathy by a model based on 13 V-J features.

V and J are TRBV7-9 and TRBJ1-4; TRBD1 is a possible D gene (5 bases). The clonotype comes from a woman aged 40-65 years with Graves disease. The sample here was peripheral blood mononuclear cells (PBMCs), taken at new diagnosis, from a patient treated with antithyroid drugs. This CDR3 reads CASGGSPVEKLFF. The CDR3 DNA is TGTGCCAGCGGGGGGAGTCCGGTGGAAAAACTGTTTTTT.